Listed below are T cell receptor beta chains from one sample, sequenced in a study of cytomegalovirus exposure and HLA in healthy donors. Clones were sequenced by immunoSEQ multiplex PCR, and TCRdb holds only the in-frame ones, with some missing. The table lists 120,000 or so clones, nearly 80% of them singletons. Sequencing input: PBMCs. The receptor set was obtained from a woman aged 25 to 39 in good health and CMV-seronegative. CDR3s include the opening cysteine and the closing phenylalanine or tryptophan. Fields, in order: D gene, V gene, clone size, CDR3 protein. D genes are given only for firm matches. The listing skips clone size in some rows; elsewhere it reads once, few, many or a size class.

>NA|TRBV28|NA
CATCRPAGEREKLFF
>TRBD2|TRBV7-6|NA
CASSQAGTSGRANGELFF
>NA|TRBV6-5|NA
CASSSPAGNTEAFF
>TRBD1|TRBV30|NA
CAWSLDRGLEQFF
>NA|TRBV9|NA
CASSEIDRGRDGYTF
>NA|TRBV7-2|few
CASSLQGFNQPQHF
>NA|TRBV2|NA
CASSERGQTNEKLFF
>NA|TRBV6-6|few
CASIAGSGNTIYF
>NA|TRBV7-2|NA
CASSLGRAGVFRSPLHF
>TRBD1|TRBV29-1|once
CSVVTGASTDTQYF
>NA|TRBV19|NA
CASSTGQSNEQFF
>NA|TRBV6-6|NA
CASRNAKGGDSYEQYF
>NA|TRBV9|NA
CASSFRSWSNEQFF
>NA|TRBV9|NA
CASSVFGDSNQPQHF
>TRBD1|TRBV6-1|NA
CASTAGGLQPQHF
>TRBD1|TRBV28|NA
CASRSPGTDLNTEAFF
>NA|TRBV7-2|NA
CASSRTQTGNTIYF
>NA|TRBV7-2|NA
CASSLIGSEMNTEAFF
>TRBD2|TRBV7-6|NA
CASTPSGEGRNNEQFF
>NA|TRBV4-1|NA
CASSQAGIENTEAFF
>TRBD2|TRBV11-2|few
CASSTTSGLTYEQYF
>NA|TRBV23-1|NA
CASEGEHTGELFF
>NA|TRBV28|NA
CASSFYSPGTDTQYF
>TRBD2|TRBV19|NA
CASSIITSGSTYEQYF
>TRBD1|TRBV7-9|NA
CASSPRTGGDEQFF
>NA|TRBV7-8|few
CASSLARWQQETQYF
>NA|TRBV11-2|NA
CASSLEPWTVYEQYF
>TRBD2|TRBV18|NA
CASSALAGVTGELFF
>NA|TRBV6-6|NA
CASRTTGNTGELFF
>NA|TRBV5-1|NA
CASSLDTGSYEQYF
>NA|TRBV5-4|NA
CASSLKVGTNTGELFF
>NA|TRBV2|NA
CASSDGDTDSPLHF
>NA|TRBV11-2|NA
CASSLTPTDTQYF
>NA|TRBV14|NA
CASSHRQGRAFF
>NA|TRBV7-3|NA
CASSSQGYEQYF
>NA|TRBV6-1|NA
CASSATGWDGYTF
>TRBD1|TRBV6-1|NA
CASSDRQGRDGYTF
>NA|TRBV25-1|NA
CASRGYDHYGYTF
>NA|TRBV7-2|NA
CASSSGGPHQTQYF
>NA|TRBV7-9|NA
CASSLEDRDFYGYTF
>NA|TRBV4-1|few
CASSQVGLQISGANVLTF
>TRBD2|TRBV7-8|NA
CASSQGPSGGTYEQYF
>TRBD2|TRBV4-1|NA
CASSPLAGGRGEQYF
>NA|TRBV30|NA
CAWSATVPMGGAYTF
>TRBD2|TRBV7-2|NA
CASSLVGGLARETQYF
>NA|TRBV7-2|NA
CASSLAGRREFF